These 22 T cell receptor beta chains came from one sample sequenced in a study of immune evolution from preneoplasia to lung adenocarcinoma. Sequencing used immunoSEQ multiplex PCR; TCRdb keeps in-frame clones, though not all of them. Of about 5,500 clones detected, approximately 87% appear once; the ten largest clones hold 3.5% to 4%. The sample consisted of FFPE adjacent normal lung tissue. The receptors derive from a person aged 70 to 85 with lung adenocarcinoma.

The rearrangement uses TRBV7-2 and TRBJ2-1, with 8 bases matching TRBD1. V dropped 3 bases and J dropped 7; count of bases not matched to a gene: 8. Germline V gives CDR1 SGHTA, CDR2 FQGNSA. The CDR3 loop spans 15 amino acids. The CDR3 bases are TGTGCCAGCAGCTTTAAGATCCAGGGGGCGAATGAGCAGTTCTTC. This sequence encodes CASSFKIQGANEQFF.

The genes are TRBV5-1 and TRBJ2-1, with 8 positions matching TRBD2. This CDR3 has 16 amino acids. The germline V gene encodes CDR1 SGHRS and CDR2 YFSETQ. J gave up 2 bases and V 4 bases, and 8 bases lay outside the gene matches. Written as DNA, the CDR3 is TGCGCCAGCAGCCCTAGTACTAGCGGACCCTACAATGAGCAGTTCTTC. This encodes CASSPSTSGPYNEQFF.

This chain connects TRBV11-3 to TRBJ1-4; TRBD1 might be the D (5 bases). This CDR3 is 15 amino acids long. The ends were cut back, 5 bases at V and 5 bases at J, with 15 bases in the middle. In germline, CDR1 is SGHNT, CDR2 YENEEA. The CDR3 loop reads CASSAGTQSNEKLFF. DNA for the CDR3: TGTGCCAGCAGCGCAGGGACTCAGAGCAATGAAAAACTGTTTTTT.

The chain couples TRBV6-4 to TRBJ1-6; D call uncertain. The CDR3 covers 13 residues. Per germline, CDR1 MRHNA and CDR2 SNTAGT. V lost 0 bases, J lost 7 bases, and 4 bases lay in between. The CDR3 region is CASSDSVNSPLHF. The DNA for the CDR3 is TGTGCCAGCAGTGACTCAGTCAATTCACCCCTCCACTTT.

The chain uses TRBV28 and TRBJ1-5; 8 bases match TRBD1. Germline V gene lookup returns CDR1 MDHEN and CDR2 SYDVKM. With V trimmed by 5 bases and J by 6 bases, 9 bases remained unmatched. The CDR3 has 15 residues. Here the CDR3 reads CASSVGQGFRQPQHF. In nucleotides, the CDR3 is TGTGCCAGCAGTGTTGGACAGGGTTTCCGTCAGCCCCAGCATTTT. The variable domain in full, completed from reference TRBV28 and TRBJ1-5, reads DVKVTQSSRYLVKRTGEKVFLECVQDMDHENMFWYRQDPGLGLRLIYFSYDVKMKEKGDIPEGYSVSREKKERFSLILESASTNQTSMYLCASSVGQGFRQPQHFGDGTRLSIL.

The rearrangement links TRBV21-1 to TRBJ1-2; the table's D gene call, TRBD1, was not cross checked with the DNA. TRBV21-1 represents a pseudogene. The CDR3 extends over 14 amino acids. The CDR3 loop is CASSKAGQNYGYTF. The CDR3 DNA is TGTGCCAGCAGCAAAGCGGGACAGAACTATGGCTACACCTTC.

The genes are TRBV9 and TRBJ1-1; no clear D. Trimming removed 0 bases from V and 3 bases from J, with 6 bases in between. The CDR3 is 13 residues long. Germline V gene lookup returns CDR1 SGDLS and CDR2 YYNGEE. DNA for the CDR3: TGTGCCAGCAGCGTAGAGAGGGACACTGAAGCTTTCTTT. It translates to CASSVERDTEAFF. The variable domain in full, completed from reference TRBV9 and TRBJ1-1, reads DSGVTQTPKHLITATGQRVTLRCSPRSGDLSVYWYQQSLDQGLQFLIQYYNGEERAKGNILERFSAQQFPDLHSELNLSSLELGDSALYFCASSVERDTEAFFGQGTRLTVV.

This chain connects TRBV9 to TRBJ1-2, with a possible D match to TRBD1 (5 bases). Germline CDR1 is SGDLS and CDR2 is YYNGEE. The germline V and J ends were trimmed by 0 bases and 8 bases, with 14 bases remaining between them. The CDR3 spans 14 residues. The CDR3 sequence is CASSVVGGLLGYTF. CDR3 nucleotide sequence: TGTGCCAGCAGCGTAGTCGGGGGGTTGTTGGGCTACACCTTC.

This clone was observed a few times. J is TRBJ1-1 and V is TRBV6-1; D ambiguous. V lost 2 bases and J lost 1, with 5 bases in between. The germline CDR1 and CDR2 sequences are MNHNS and SASEGT. This CDR3 is built from 13 residues. The CDR3 reads CASSERWNTEAFF. CDR3 bases: TGTGCCAGCAGTGAACGGTGGAACACTGAAGCTTTCTTT.

V is TRBV4-1 and J is TRBJ1-2, with TRBD1 identical over 7 bases. Germline V gene lookup returns CDR1 MGHRA and CDR2 YSYEKL. The CDR3 length is 14 residues. V dropped 5 bases and J dropped 8; count of bases not matched to a gene: 11. CDR3 DNA sequence: TGCGCCAGCAGCACGGGACAGAATGTGGAGGGCTACACCTTC. Protein product: CASSTGQNVEGYTF.

The rearrangement links TRBV5-8 to TRBJ1-3; the match to TRBD1 covers 8 bases. CDR1 and CDR2 from the germline V gene are SGHTS and YDEGEE. Trimming took 3 bases from V and 4 from J; bases not matched to a gene: 6. The CDR3 has 15 amino acids. The CDR3 is CASSSYRTGGNTIYF. Written as DNA, the CDR3 is TGTGCCAGCAGCTCCTACCGGACAGGGGGAAACACCATATATTTT.

V gene TRBV25-1 combines with J gene TRBJ2-5; TRBD1 aligns across 7 bases. The germline gives CDR1 MGHDK, CDR2 SYGVNS. CDR3 length: 14 residues. The V and J ends lost 1 base and 2 bases, in that order; junction bases with no gene match: 1. The CDR3 bases are TGTGCCAGCAGTGAATTCAGGGGGCAAGAGACCCAGTACTTC. It translates to CASSEFRGQETQYF.

V and J are TRBV4-1 and TRBJ2-1; 10 positions agree with TRBD1. From germline, CDR1 is MGHRA and CDR2 YSYEKL. The junction had 14 bases not matched to a gene; V was cut back by 5 bases and J by 10 bases. The CDR3 length is 16 residues. CDR3 DNA sequence: TGCGCCAGCAGCGGTCAGGGACAGGGGAGGCGCAACGAGCAGTTCTTC. Amino acid sequence: CASSGQGQGRRNEQFF.

The chain is built from TRBV7-6 and TRBJ2-7, with D tentatively TRBD1 (6 bases). V was clipped by 5 bases and J by 3 bases, with 17 bases between them. The germline V gene encodes CDR1 SGHVS and CDR2 FNYEAQ. This CDR3 spans 15 amino acids. CDR3 in amino acids: CASSPTTGIFYEQYF. The CDR3 DNA sequence: TGTGCCAGCAGCCCAACCACAGGGATCTTCTACGAGCAGTACTTC.

The V and J genes are TRBV10-3 and TRBJ2-5; D is perhaps TRBD2 (6 bases). Germline V gene lookup returns CDR1 ENHRY and CDR2 SYGVKD. With 6 bases removed from V and 5 bases from J, the gap between germline ends came to 13 bases. This CDR3 region has 13 residues. CDR3 DNA sequence: TGTGCCATCAGCAGAGACAGCGGGGAGACCCAGTACTTC. It encodes CAISRDSGETQYF.

The CDR3 spells CASSEDTTGTGELFF. For the CDR3, the DNA is TGTGCCAGCAGTGAAGACACTACTGGGACCGGGGAGCTGTTTTTT. The rearrangement joins TRBV6-1 to TRBJ2-2; D is unclear. The CDR3 is 15 amino acids. The V end lost 1 base, the J end lost 5 bases, and 11 bases lay between the germline ends. Germline V gene data show CDR1 as MNHNS and CDR2 as SASEGT.

V usage is TRBV18 and J usage is TRBJ2-3; D gene unclear. The CDR3 totals 13 residues. V dropped 2 bases and J dropped 2 bases, with 5 bases sitting between them. The germline CDR1 and CDR2 sequences are KGHSH and LQKENI. Here the CDR3 reads CASSPSHTDTQYF. The DNA for the CDR3 is TGTGCCAGCTCACCATCACACACAGATACGCAGTATTTT.

This clone was observed a few times. The chain employs TRBV7-8 and TRBJ1-2, with D possibly being TRBD1 (6 bases). The ends were cut back, 4 bases at V and 3 bases at J, with 24 bases in the middle. Looked up from germline, CDR1 is SGHVS and CDR2 is FQNEAQ. CDR3 length equals 18 residues. Written as DNA, the CDR3 is TGTGCCAGCAGCTCCTTACAATCACTTCGGGACACACACTATGGCTACACCTTC. It translates to CASSSLQSLRDTHYGYTF.

This chain uses TRBV10-2 with TRBJ2-7, with D perhaps being TRBD1 or TRBD2 (5 bases each). The length of the CDR3 is 12 residues. Trimming cost V 4 bases and J 4 bases, with 8 bases left between them. Germline CDR1 WSHSY, CDR2 SAAADI. Here the CDR3 DNA reads TGCGCCAGCAGTGCAGAGGGGTACGAGCAGTACTTC. As protein: CASSAEGYEQYF.

The chain has TRBV11-3 and TRBJ2-1; 7 positions agree with TRBD2. This CDR3 has 14 amino acids. V dropped 5 bases and J dropped 4; count of bases not matched to a gene: 5. The germline CDR1 and CDR2 sequences are SGHNT and YENEEA. Here the CDR3 DNA reads TGTGCCAGCAGCCCATCGGGGGGTTACAATGAGCAGTTCTTC. Its protein product is CASSPSGGYNEQFF. The full variable domain, in which reference TRBV11-3 and TRBJ2-1 provide the parts outside the CDR3, is EAGVVQSPRYKIIEKKQPVAFWCNPISGHNTLYWYLQNLGQGPELLIRYENEEAVDDSQLPKDRFSAERLKGVDSTLKIQPAELGDSAVYLCASSPSGGYNEQFFGPGTRLTVL.

The chain has TRBV18 and TRBJ2-1; TRBD2 aligns across 10 bases. After removal of 2 bases from V and 8 bases from J, the junction contained 9 bases not matched to a gene. This CDR3 has 16 residues. Germline V gene data show CDR1 as KGHSH and CDR2 as LQKENI. The CDR3 protein is CASSPRASGSSYEQFF. The CDR3 DNA is TGTGCCAGCTCACCAAGAGCTAGCGGGAGTAGCTATGAGCAGTTCTTC.

This chain uses TRBV7-9 with TRBJ1-3; possible D gene TRBD1, 5 bases. Trimming took off 3 bases at V and 0 bases at J, with 15 bases between the two ends. Germline V lookup: CDR1 SEHNR, CDR2 FQNEAQ (reference sequence). This CDR3 has 17 residues. CDR3 sequence reads: CASSFSTSGPSGNTIYF. The CDR3 nucleotides are TGTGCCAGCAGCTTCTCAACCTCGGGACCCTCTGGAAACACCATATATTTT.